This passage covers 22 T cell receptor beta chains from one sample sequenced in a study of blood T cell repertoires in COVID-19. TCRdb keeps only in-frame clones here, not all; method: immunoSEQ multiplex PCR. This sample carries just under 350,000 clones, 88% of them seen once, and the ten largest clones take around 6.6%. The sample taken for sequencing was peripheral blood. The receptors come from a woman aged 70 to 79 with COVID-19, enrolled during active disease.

The CDR3 bases are TGCGCCAGCAGCCATCTGATGGAAGGGGCTGAAGCTTTCTTT. Its protein product is CASSHLMEGAEAFF. The gene calls are TRBV4-1 and TRBJ1-1, with D possibly TRBD1 on 5 matching bases. Trimming cost V 3 bases and J 6 bases, with 14 bases left between them. Germline lookup yields CDR1 MGHRA and CDR2 YSYEKL. The CDR3 runs 14 residues.

In nucleotides, the CDR3 is TGTGCCAGCAGTTTACCCCCTCGGACAGCCCTCGGGGGAAACACCATATATTTT. The encoded protein is CASSLPPRTALGGNTIYF. The V gene is TRBV28, the J gene TRBJ1-3; D possibly corresponds to TRBD1 (6 bases). Between the trimmed V and J ends, which lost 2 bases and 4 bases, there was a span of 21 bases. The germline V gene has CDR1 MDHEN and CDR2 SYDVKM. This CDR3 region has 18 residues.

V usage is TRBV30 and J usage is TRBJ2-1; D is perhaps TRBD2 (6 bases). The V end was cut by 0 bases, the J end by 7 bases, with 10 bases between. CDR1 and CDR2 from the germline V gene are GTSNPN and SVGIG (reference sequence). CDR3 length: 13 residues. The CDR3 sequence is CAWSVGGENEQFF. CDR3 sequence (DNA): TGTGCCTGGAGTGTTGGAGGGGAAAATGAGCAGTTCTTC.

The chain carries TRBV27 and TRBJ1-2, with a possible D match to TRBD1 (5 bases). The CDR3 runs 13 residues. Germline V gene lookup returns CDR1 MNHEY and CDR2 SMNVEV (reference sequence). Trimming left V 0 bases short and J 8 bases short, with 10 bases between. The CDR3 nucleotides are TGTGCCAGCAGTTTATCGCCCAGGGTCGGCTACACCTTC. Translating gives CASSLSPRVGYTF.

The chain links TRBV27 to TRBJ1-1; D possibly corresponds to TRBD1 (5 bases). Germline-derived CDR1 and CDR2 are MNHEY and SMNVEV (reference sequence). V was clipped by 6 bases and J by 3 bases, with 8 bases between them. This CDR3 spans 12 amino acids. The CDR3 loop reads CASRAGYTEAFF. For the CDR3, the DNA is TGTGCCAGCAGGGCAGGGTACACTGAAGCTTTCTTT.

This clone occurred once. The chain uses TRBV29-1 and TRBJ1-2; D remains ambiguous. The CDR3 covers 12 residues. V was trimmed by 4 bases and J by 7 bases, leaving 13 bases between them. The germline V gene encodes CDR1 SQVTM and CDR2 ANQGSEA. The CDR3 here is CSVVSAESGYTF. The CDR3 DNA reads TGCAGCGTTGTGTCCGCGGAGAGTGGCTACACCTTC.

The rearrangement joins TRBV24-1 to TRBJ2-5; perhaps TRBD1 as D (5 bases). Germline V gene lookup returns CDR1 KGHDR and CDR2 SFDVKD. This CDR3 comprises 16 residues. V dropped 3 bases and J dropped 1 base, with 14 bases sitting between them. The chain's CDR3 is CATSDNTREPQETQYF. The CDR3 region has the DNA TGTGCCACCAGTGATAACACCAGGGAACCCCAAGAGACCCAGTACTTC.

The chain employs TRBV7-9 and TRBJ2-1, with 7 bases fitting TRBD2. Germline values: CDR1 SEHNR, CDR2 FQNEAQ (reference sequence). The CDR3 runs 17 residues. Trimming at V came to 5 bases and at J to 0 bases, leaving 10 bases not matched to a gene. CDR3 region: CASSLPSSGVSYNEQFF. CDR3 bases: TGTGCCAGCAGCCTTCCCTCTAGCGGAGTCTCCTACAATGAGCAGTTCTTC.

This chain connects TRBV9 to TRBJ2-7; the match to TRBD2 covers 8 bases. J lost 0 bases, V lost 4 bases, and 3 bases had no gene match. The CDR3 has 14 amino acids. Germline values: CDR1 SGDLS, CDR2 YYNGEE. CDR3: CASSRGGSSYEQYF. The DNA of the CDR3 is TGTGCCAGCAGCCGGGGGGGCAGCTCCTACGAGCAGTACTTC.

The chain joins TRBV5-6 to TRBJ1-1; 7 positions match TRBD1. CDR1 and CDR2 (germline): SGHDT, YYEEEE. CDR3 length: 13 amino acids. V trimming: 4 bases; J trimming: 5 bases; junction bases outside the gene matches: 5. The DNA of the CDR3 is TGTGCCAGCAGCGGCGACAGGGTAACTGAAGCTTTCTTT. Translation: CASSGDRVTEAFF.

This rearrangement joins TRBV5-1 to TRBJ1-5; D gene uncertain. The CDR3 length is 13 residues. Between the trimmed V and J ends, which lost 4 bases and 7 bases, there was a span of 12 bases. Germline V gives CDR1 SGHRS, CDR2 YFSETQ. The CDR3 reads CASSLTTEQPQHF. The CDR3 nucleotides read TGCGCCAGCAGCCTCACTACCGAGCAGCCCCAGCATTTT.

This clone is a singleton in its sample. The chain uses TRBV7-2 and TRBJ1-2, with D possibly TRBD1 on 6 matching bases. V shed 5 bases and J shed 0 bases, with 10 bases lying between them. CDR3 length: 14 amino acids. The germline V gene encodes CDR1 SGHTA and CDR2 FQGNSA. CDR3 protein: CASSPRQANYGYTF. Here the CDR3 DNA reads TGTGCCAGCAGCCCGAGACAGGCTAACTATGGCTACACCTTC.

This CDR3 is CASCMDSNSPNYGYTF. The DNA for the CDR3 is TGTGCCAGCTGCATGGACAGTAATAGCCCTAACTATGGCTACACCTTC. The J gene is TRBJ1-2, the V gene TRBV19; a weak D match, TRBD1 (6 bases). This CDR3 contains 16 residues. Germline V CDR1 and CDR2: LNHDA, SQIVND (reference sequence). The germline V and J ends were trimmed by 9 bases and 0 bases, with 20 bases remaining between them.

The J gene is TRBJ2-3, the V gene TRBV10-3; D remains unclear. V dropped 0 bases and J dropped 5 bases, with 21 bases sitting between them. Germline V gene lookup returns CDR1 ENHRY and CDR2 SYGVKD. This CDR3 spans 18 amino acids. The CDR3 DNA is TGTGCCATCAGTGAGTCTTGGCTAGATGGCCCCGAAGGAGATACGCAGTATTTT. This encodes CAISESWLDGPEGDTQYF.

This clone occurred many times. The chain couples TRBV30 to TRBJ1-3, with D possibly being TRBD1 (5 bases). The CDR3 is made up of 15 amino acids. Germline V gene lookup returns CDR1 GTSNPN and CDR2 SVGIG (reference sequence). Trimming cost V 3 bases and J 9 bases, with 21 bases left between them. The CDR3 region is CAWRPPQGPGSTIYF. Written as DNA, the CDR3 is TGTGCCTGGAGGCCACCCCAGGGCCCGGGTAGCACCATATATTTT.

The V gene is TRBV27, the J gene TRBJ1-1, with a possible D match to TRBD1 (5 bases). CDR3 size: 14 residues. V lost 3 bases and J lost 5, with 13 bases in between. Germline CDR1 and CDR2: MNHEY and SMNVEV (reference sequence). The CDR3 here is CASSLLQAGTEAFF. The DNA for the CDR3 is TGTGCCAGCAGTTTGTTACAGGCCGGGACTGAAGCTTTCTTT.

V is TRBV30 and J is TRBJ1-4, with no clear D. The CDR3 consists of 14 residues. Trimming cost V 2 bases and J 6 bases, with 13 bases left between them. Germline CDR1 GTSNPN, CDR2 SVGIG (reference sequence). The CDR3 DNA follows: TGTGCCTGGAGTCCCCTTCGGGATTATGAAAAACTGTTTTTT. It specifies CAWSPLRDYEKLFF.

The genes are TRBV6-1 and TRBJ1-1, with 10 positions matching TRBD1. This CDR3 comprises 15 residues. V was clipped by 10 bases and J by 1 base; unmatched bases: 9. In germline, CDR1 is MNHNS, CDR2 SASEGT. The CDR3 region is CATSGQGRGNTEAFF. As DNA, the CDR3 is TGTGCCACCTCGGGACAGGGGAGGGGGAACACTGAAGCTTTCTTT.

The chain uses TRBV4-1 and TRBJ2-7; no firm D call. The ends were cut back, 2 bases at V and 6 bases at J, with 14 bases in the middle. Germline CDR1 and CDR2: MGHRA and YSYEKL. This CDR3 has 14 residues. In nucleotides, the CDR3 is TGCGCCAGCAGCCAACCCGTTCCAGGAAGCGAGCAGTACTTC. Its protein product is CASSQPVPGSEQYF.

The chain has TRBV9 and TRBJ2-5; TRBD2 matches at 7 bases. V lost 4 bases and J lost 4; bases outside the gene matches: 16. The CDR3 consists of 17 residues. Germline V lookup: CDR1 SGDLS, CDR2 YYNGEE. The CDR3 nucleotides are TGTGCCAGCAGCTTGGGGAGGGAGCGGGGAGTTAGAGAGACCCAGTACTTC. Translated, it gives CASSLGRERGVRETQYF.

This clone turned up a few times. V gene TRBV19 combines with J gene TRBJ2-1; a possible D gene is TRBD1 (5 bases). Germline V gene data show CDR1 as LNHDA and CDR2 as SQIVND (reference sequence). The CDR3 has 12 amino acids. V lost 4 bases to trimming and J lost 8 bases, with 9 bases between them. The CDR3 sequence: CASSTGFYEQFF. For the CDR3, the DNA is TGTGCCAGTAGTACAGGGTTTTATGAGCAGTTCTTC. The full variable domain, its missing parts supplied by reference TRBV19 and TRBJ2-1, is DGGITQSPKYLFRKEGQNVTLSCEQNLNHDAMYWYRQDPGQGLRLIYYSQIVNDFQKGDIAEGYSVSREKKESFPLTVTSAQKNPTAFYLCASSTGFYEQFFGPGTRLTVL.

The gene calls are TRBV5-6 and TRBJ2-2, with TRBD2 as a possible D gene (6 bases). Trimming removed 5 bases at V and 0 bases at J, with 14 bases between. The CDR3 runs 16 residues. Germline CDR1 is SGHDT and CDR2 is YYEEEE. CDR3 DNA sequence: TGTGCCAGCAGTTGGGGACTCCTCGCGAACACCGGGGAGCTGTTTTTT. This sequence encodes CASSWGLLANTGELFF.